This T cell receptor (beta chain) was recovered during a study of blood T cell repertoires in COVID-19. On the study more broadly: The United States, Italy and Spain were the sources of the acute and convalescent COVID-19 samples.

Original data processing: It was from reference gene primer amplification that nucleated cell counts were estimated. Sequenced by immunoSEQ multiplex PCR; TCRdb stores in-frame clones only, minus some. That table furnishes V, J and clone size, whereas the DNA furnished D and trimming. The sample lists approximately 410,000 clones; 86% were seen once. J gave up 8 bases and V 4 bases, and 3 bases lay outside the gene matches. The CDR3 loop spans 12 amino acids. Germline V gives CDR1 MNHEY, CDR2 SMNVEV (reference sequence). Sequenced input: peripheral blood. This chain uses TRBV27 with TRBJ1-2; 8 bases are a match to TRBD1. This TCR derives from a woman in her twenties or thirties with active or convalescent COVID-19. The CDR3 spells CASSSTGEGYTF. CDR3 sequence (DNA): TGTGCCAGCAGTTCGACAGGGGAGGGCTACACCTTC.